A single sample is the source of the 20 T cell receptor beta chains below, sequenced in a study of blood T cell repertoires in COVID-19. Some clones are missing from TCRdb's copy, which holds only in-frame ones; the method was immunoSEQ multiplex PCR. The sample comprises fewer than 65,000 clones, around 85% of which are singletons, and approximately 20% rests with the top ten. Input material: peripheral blood. The receptor set was obtained from a human donor in a cohort sampled during active COVID-19.

The V and J genes are TRBV19 and TRBJ2-7, with 9 positions matching TRBD1. Germline values: CDR1 LNHDA, CDR2 SQIVND (reference sequence). This CDR3 is built from 14 residues. V trimming: 1 base; J trimming: 3 bases; junction bases outside the gene matches: 1. Here the CDR3 reads CASSIAGQGYEQYF. Here the CDR3 DNA reads TGTGCCAGTAGTATAGCGGGACAGGGCTACGAGCAGTACTTC.

The gene calls are TRBV6-2 or TRBV6-3 and TRBJ1-2; 9 bases map to TRBD1. Losses at the gene ends were 5 bases for V and 3 bases for J; bases not matched to a gene: 4. The V gene's germline CDR1 is MNHEY and CDR2 SVGEGT. The CDR3 runs 14 residues. The CDR3 here is CASSRTGVDYGYTF. CDR3 sequence (DNA): TGTGCCAGCAGTCGGACAGGGGTAGACTATGGCTACACCTTC.

The J gene is TRBJ2-7, the V gene TRBV27; a possible D gene is TRBD2 (6 bases). V lost 6 bases, J lost 3 bases, and 18 bases lay in between. Germline V CDR1 and CDR2: MNHEY, SMNVEV (reference sequence). The CDR3 is made up of 15 amino acids. CDR3 DNA: TGTGCCAGCAGCCTCCGTAGCGGAAACCTCTACGAGCAGTACTTC. Its translation: CASSLRSGNLYEQYF.

The rearrangement joins TRBV11-2 to TRBJ2-5, with D perhaps matching TRBD1 (6 bases). V lost 3 bases, J lost 0 bases, and 14 bases lay in between. This CDR3 is built from 16 residues. CDR1 and CDR2 from the germline V gene are SGHAT and FQNNGV. The DNA of the CDR3 is TGTGCCAGCAGCTTGGGGGCAACTAAGTACCAAGAGACCCAGTACTTC. Residues: CASSLGATKYQETQYF.

The rearrangement joins TRBV5-5 to TRBJ2-7; TRBD1 is a possible D gene (6 bases). Germline V gene data show CDR1 as SGHKS and CDR2 as YYEKEE (reference sequence). The V end lost 4 bases, the J end lost 1 base, and 15 bases lay between the germline ends. CDR3 length: 15 amino acids. This CDR3 reads CASSPSGQTSYEQYF. CDR3 nucleotides: TGTGCCAGCAGCCCGTCAGGACAGACTTCCTACGAGCAGTACTTC.

The chain recombines TRBV27 with TRBJ2-1; 7 nucleotides match TRBD2. The CDR3 is made up of 17 amino acids. Germline CDR1 is MNHEY and CDR2 is SMNVEV (reference sequence). V was pared by 0 bases and J by 2 bases, with 7 bases of the junction left unmatched. CDR3 residues: CASSLSRGAGAYNEQFF. Here the CDR3 DNA reads TGTGCCAGCAGTTTATCTCGCGGGGCGGGGGCCTACAATGAGCAGTTCTTC.

This chain joins TRBV3-1 (or the pseudogene TRBV3-2) and TRBJ2-6; D is perhaps TRBD2 (6 bases). The germline V and J ends were trimmed by 1 base and 3 bases, with 7 bases remaining between them. Germline-derived CDR1 and CDR2 are LGHDT and YNNKEL (reference sequence). The CDR3 contains 15 residues. The CDR3 nucleotides are TGTGCCAGCAGCCAAGCGGGGGTTGGGGCCAACGTCCTGACTTTC. Amino acid sequence: CASSQAGVGANVLTF.

The gene calls are TRBV10-2 and TRBJ2-3, with D possibly matching TRBD2 (6 bases). The V gene lost 10 bases and the J gene lost 6 bases, with 23 bases spanning the gap. Per germline, CDR1 WSHSY and CDR2 SAAADI. The CDR3 sequence is 15 residues long. CDR3 nucleotide sequence: TGCGCCACCCGGGGAGTGTTCGGGGGATCGGATACGCAGTATTTT. Its protein is CATRGVFGGSDTQYF.

The rearrangement uses TRBV29-1 and TRBJ1-1, with 8 bases aligning to TRBD1. Germline V CDR1 and CDR2: SQVTM, ANQGSEA. The CDR3 is 14 residues long. The J segment lost 11 bases and the V segment lost 2 bases, leaving 13 bases of the junction unmatched. The DNA of the CDR3 is TGCAGCGTTGAACAGGGTCGGACAGGGAGGTTGGCTTTCTTT. Its protein is CSVEQGRTGRLAFF.

This chain links TRBV30 with TRBJ1-5; 7 bases match TRBD1. This CDR3 has 14 residues. Germline-derived CDR1 and CDR2 are GTSNPN and SVGIG (reference sequence). Unmatched junction bases numbered 5, after V lost 5 bases and J lost 1 base. The CDR3 DNA is TGTGCCTGGGGGCCGGGACAGAGCAATCAGCCCCAGCATTTT. This gives the protein CAWGPGQSNQPQHF.

The J gene is TRBJ1-1, the V gene TRBV4-1; 7 bases map to TRBD1. The CDR3 covers 15 residues. Germline assignment: CDR1 MGHRA and CDR2 YSYEKL. With V trimmed by 2 bases and J by 1 base, 4 bases remained unmatched. CDR3 in DNA: TGCGCCAGCAGCCAACGGGACAGCAGGAACACTGAAGCTTTCTTT. Translated, it gives CASSQRDSRNTEAFF.

The rearrangement joins TRBV10-3 to TRBJ2-6; possibly TRBD2 for D (6 bases). CDR1 is ENHRY, CDR2 SYGVKD, per germline. CDR3 length: 14 amino acids. The V gene lost 8 bases and the J gene lost 1 base, with 9 bases spanning the gap. This CDR3 reads CAISGDSGANVLTF. CDR3 sequence (DNA): TGTGCCATCTCGGGGGATTCTGGGGCCAACGTCCTGACTTTC.

This clone was counted only a few times. This chain links TRBV7-9 with TRBJ1-5; 7 positions match TRBD1. CDR3 length: 15 residues. Trimming cost V 1 base and J 3 bases; bases outside gene matches: 3. In germline, CDR1 is SEHNR, CDR2 FQNEAQ (reference sequence). The CDR3 DNA sequence: TGTGCCAGCAGCTTAGGGGGGACAGACAATCAGCCCCAGCATTTT. Its protein product is CASSLGGTDNQPQHF.

The chain employs TRBV6-4 and TRBJ1-2; D perhaps matches TRBD1 (6 bases). V dropped 5 bases and J dropped 6 bases, with 13 bases sitting between them. Germline CDR1 is MRHNA and CDR2 is SNTAGT. This CDR3 spans 13 amino acids. CDR3 sequence (DNA): TGTGCCAGCAGTCCGGGCAGGGGCAATGGCTACACCTTC. It translates to CASSPGRGNGYTF.

This chain joins TRBV10-2 and TRBJ1-2, with TRBD1 as a possible D gene (6 bases). There are 12 residues in the CDR3. Germline loops: CDR1 WSHSY, CDR2 SAAADI. Trimming removed 8 bases from V and 2 bases from J, with 9 bases in between. CDR3 DNA: TGCGCCAGCTGTGGACAGAACTATGGCTACACCTTC. It yields the protein CASCGQNYGYTF.

J is TRBJ2-1 and V is TRBV7-3, with 9 bases lining up with TRBD2. V was clipped by 2 bases and J by 6 bases; unmatched bases: 2. The CDR3 runs 14 residues. Per the germline V gene, CDR1 is SGHTA and CDR2 is FQGTGA. As DNA, the CDR3 is TGTGCCAGCAGCTTAGCGGGGGGGAGCAATGAGCAGTTCTTC. Translation gives CASSLAGGSNEQFF.

The CDR3 DNA is TGTGCCAGCAGCCAAGAGGGGCAGGGGGCAAGGAATTCACCCCTCCACTTT. It is translated as CASSQEGQGARNSPLHF. This chain links TRBV4-2 with TRBJ1-6, with 8 bases that match TRBD1. V trimming: 0 bases; J trimming: 7 bases; junction bases outside the gene matches: 8. CDR3 length: 17 residues. Germline values: CDR1 LGHNA, CDR2 YNFKEQ.

The rearrangement links TRBV19 to TRBJ2-3; the match to TRBD2 covers 9 bases. The CDR3 loop spans 15 amino acids. Germline V gives CDR1 LNHDA, CDR2 SQIVND (reference sequence). V lost 3 bases and J lost 2; bases outside the gene matches: 3. CDR3 sequence reads: CASSMTSGNTDTQYF. In nucleotides, the CDR3 is TGTGCCAGTAGTATGACTAGCGGAAACACAGATACGCAGTATTTT.

V and J are TRBV5-1 and TRBJ2-7; D gene uncertain. CDR1 SGHRS and CDR2 YFSETQ come from the germline V gene. The length of the CDR3 is 15 residues. Deletions cut 7 bases from V and 3 bases from J, with 20 bases between. The CDR3 DNA follows: TGCGCCAGCTCGGAAGATCCGACACCTATCTACGAGCAGTACTTC. Its protein is CASSEDPTPIYEQYF.

This CDR3 is CASSPGGGSGELFF. The CDR3, as DNA: TGTGCCAGCAGCCCTGGTGGGGGGAGCGGGGAGCTGTTTTTT. This chain links TRBV7-2 with TRBJ2-2; D perhaps matches TRBD2 (6 bases). The CDR3 sequence is 14 residues long. Germline CDR1 SGHTA, CDR2 FQGNSA. The V end was cut by 5 bases, the J end by 7 bases, with 14 bases between. Full variable domain (missing parts from reference TRBV7-2 and TRBJ2-2): GAGVSQSPSNKVTEKGKDVELRCDPISGHTALYWYRQSLGQGLEFLIYFQGNSAPDKSGLPSDRFSAERTGGSVSTLTIQRTQQEDSAVYLCASSPGGGSGELFFGEGSRLTVL.